Presented here are 18 T cell receptor beta chains from one specimen sequenced in a study of blood T cell repertoires in COVID-19 (TCRdb year 2020). Library method: the immunoSEQ multiplex PCR assay. TCRdb obtained this table from immuneACCESS and retained in-frame rearrangements with V and J assigned. These tables miss some clones; where compared with another copy, unresolved V genes account for less than half of the shortfall, and the remainder is unexplained. The sample contains about 74,000 clones, around 90% of them found a single time. The leading ten clones occupy around 4.8% of the sample. Input material: peripheral blood. The source is an elderly woman with acute or convalescent COVID-19.

The rearrangement joins TRBV18 to TRBJ2-7; 11 bases line up with TRBD1. Looked up from germline, CDR1 is KGHSH and CDR2 is LQKENI. Germline trimming cut 2 bases from V and 3 bases from J; bases unmatched to any gene: 0. The CDR3 covers 14 residues. CDR3 amino acids: CASSPGTGGYEQYF. CDR3 nucleotide sequence: TGTGCCAGCTCACCAGGGACAGGGGGCTACGAGCAGTACTTC.

This clone has only a few counts. The chain couples TRBV7-2 to TRBJ2-1; 16 nucleotides agree with TRBD2. Germline CDR1 reads SGHTA; CDR2 reads FQGNSA. V dropped 5 bases and J dropped 10; count of bases not matched to a gene: 11. The CDR3 extends over 17 amino acids. The CDR3 region is CASSPSGTSGGVREQFF. The DNA for the CDR3 is TGTGCCAGCAGCCCCTCGGGGACTAGCGGGGGGGTTCGGGAGCAGTTCTTC.

About this clone: One junction end disagrees with the germline gene, perhaps due to a read error. The V call is TRBV7-7, the J call TRBJ2-3; 7 nucleotides align to TRBD2. CDR1 SSHAT and CDR2 FNYEAQ come from the germline V gene (reference sequence). This CDR3 spans 15 amino acids. The CDR3 protein is CASSQGEGIRDTQYF. The CDR3 nucleotides read TGTGCTAGCAGCCAAGGGGAGGGGATCAGAGATACGCAGTATTTT.

The V gene is TRBV27, the J gene TRBJ2-7; 11 bases match TRBD1. The CDR3 totals 18 residues. V shed 5 bases, J shed 0 bases, and the junction held 12 bases outside the gene matches. Germline V lookup: CDR1 MNHEY, CDR2 SMNVEV (reference sequence). The CDR3 spells CASSPRTGGVRTSYEQYF. The DNA of the CDR3 is TGTGCCAGCAGTCCGCGGACAGGGGGCGTGAGGACCTCCTACGAGCAGTACTTC.

The J gene is TRBJ1-4, the V gene TRBV21-1; no check of the table's D call, TRBD1, against the DNA was made. TRBV21-1 is shown as a pseudogene. This CDR3 spans 17 amino acids. CDR3 residues: CASSKGVRGLVNEKLFF. The CDR3 nucleotides are TGTGCCAGCAGCAAAGGAGTAAGGGGGCTTGTTAATGAAAAACTGTTTTTT.

The V and J genes are TRBV5-4 and TRBJ1-1; 11 nucleotides line up with TRBD1. V dropped 2 bases and J dropped 1; count of bases not matched to a gene: 4. There are 16 residues in the CDR3. Germline V gene lookup returns CDR1 SGHNT and CDR2 YYREEE (reference sequence). The CDR3 reads CASSFGQGAGNTEAFF. The CDR3 DNA sequence: TGTGCCAGCAGCTTCGGACAGGGGGCGGGGAACACTGAAGCTTTCTTT.

J is TRBJ2-4 and V is TRBV21-1; TRBD2 reflects the table's D call only, with no check against the DNA. TRBV21-1 is a listed pseudogene. This CDR3 has 15 residues. CDR3 in amino acids: CASSNGRVAKNIQYF. The CDR3 DNA sequence: TGTGCCAGCAGCAATGGGAGGGTAGCCAAAAACATTCAGTACTTC.

This clone was picked up a small number of times. This chain links TRBV13 with TRBJ2-5; 7 bases fit TRBD2. The CDR3 is 15 amino acids. Germline CDR1 PRHDT, CDR2 FYEKMQ (reference sequence). After removal of 5 bases from V and 4 bases from J, the junction contained 10 bases not matched to a gene. CDR3 sequence (DNA): TGTGCCAGCAGCATCCGGGGGGTATTGGGAGAGACCCAGTACTTC. This encodes CASSIRGVLGETQYF.

This chain connects TRBV5-6 to TRBJ1-4; 10 bases agree with TRBD1. The CDR3 runs 16 residues. The V segment lost 4 bases and the J segment 8 bases; nucleotides outside the gene matches: 11. CDR1 and CDR2 (germline): SGHDT, YYEEEE. CDR3 bases: TGTGCCAGCAGCACAGGGACAGGGGACCTTTGGGAAAAACTGTTTTTT. Its translation: CASSTGTGDLWEKLFF.

Written as DNA, the CDR3 is TGTGCCAGCATGAGCAAGGGGGGGCGGAATTCACCCCTCCACTTT. It specifies CASMSKGGRNSPLHF. The V and J genes are TRBV19 and TRBJ1-6; a possible D gene is TRBD1 (6 bases). CDR1 is LNHDA and CDR2 is SQIVND in the germline V gene (reference sequence). The germline V and J ends were trimmed by 9 bases and 7 bases, with 19 bases remaining between them. The CDR3 covers 15 residues.

V is TRBV4-1 and J is TRBJ1-3; D perhaps matches TRBD1 (6 bases). Trimming shortened V by 6 bases and J by 2 bases, and 14 bases separated the two germline ends. The CDR3 is 15 amino acids. Germline CDR1 is MGHRA and CDR2 is YSYEKL. The CDR3 region is CASRHTGQTGNTIYF. In nucleotides, the CDR3 is TGCGCCAGCAGGCATACAGGGCAAACTGGAAACACCATATATTTT.

In regard to this clone: A read error may account for a junction end that differs from germline. V and J are TRBV7-7 and TRBJ2-1, with TRBD2 matching over 9 bases. Germline CDR1 reads SSHAT; CDR2 reads FNYEAQ (reference sequence). CDR3 length: 15 residues. The CDR3 nucleotides read TGTGCTAGCAGCTTAGCTAGCGGGGACTACAATGAGCAGTTCTTC. It encodes CASSLASGDYNEQFF.

The V call is TRBV7-2, the J call TRBJ2-3; tentatively, D is TRBD2 (6 bases). V was shortened by 2 bases and J by 4 bases, with 16 bases between the two germline ends. From germline, CDR1 is SGHTA and CDR2 FQGNSA. The CDR3 contains 16 residues. Here the CDR3 DNA reads TGTGCCAGCAGCTTACTAGGTATCGCGGGGTCAGATACGCAGTATTTT. This gives the protein CASSLLGIAGSDTQYF.

The chain carries TRBV14 and TRBJ2-2, with 10 nucleotides matching TRBD1. Germline CDR1 SGHDN, CDR2 FVKESK. The CDR3 is made up of 16 amino acids. V lost 6 bases to trimming and J lost 3 bases; unmatched junction nucleotides: 7. The CDR3 nucleotides are TGTGCCAGCAGTTCGACAGGGGGCTTTCACACCGGGGAGCTGTTTTTT. This sequence encodes CASSSTGGFHTGELFF. The full variable domain, in which reference TRBV14 and TRBJ2-2 provide the parts outside the CDR3, is EAGVTQFPSHSVIEKGQTVTLRCDPISGHDNLYWYRRVMGKEIKFLLHFVKESKQDESGMPNNRFLAERTGGTYSTLKVQPAELEDSGVYFCASSSTGGFHTGELFFGEGSRLTVL.

The chain joins TRBV15 to TRBJ1-5, with 9 bases fitting TRBD1. The V and J ends lost 5 bases and 12 bases, in that order; junction bases with no gene match: 8. This CDR3 spans 13 amino acids. Germline V gives CDR1 LNHNV, CDR2 YYDKDF (reference sequence). In DNA form, the CDR3 reads TGTGCCACCAGCGGGCCCGGGACAGGGCTCCAGCATTTT. Protein product: CATSGPGTGLQHF.

Concerning this clone itself: At one boundary the junction diverges from the germline segment, which might be a read error. This rearrangement joins TRBV7-7 to TRBJ2-5, with D perhaps matching TRBD1 (5 bases). The CDR3 is 14 amino acids. The germline V gene has CDR1 SSHAT and CDR2 FNYEAQ (reference sequence). CDR3 residues: CASSLEGAGETQYF. DNA for the CDR3: TGTGCTAGCAGCTTGGAAGGGGCCGGGGAGACCCAGTACTTC.

This rearrangement joins TRBV13 to TRBJ2-6; D remains unclear. This CDR3 contains 14 residues. Trimming took off 4 bases at V and 3 bases at J, with 7 bases between the two ends. The germline V gene encodes CDR1 PRHDT and CDR2 FYEKMQ (reference sequence). CDR3 coding DNA: TGTGCCAGCAGCTCTCCTCGTGGGGCCAACGTCCTGACTTTC. This gives the protein CASSSPRGANVLTF.

V gene TRBV18 combines with J gene TRBJ1-4, with 8 bases lining up with TRBD1. This CDR3 is built from 12 residues. CDR1 KGHSH and CDR2 LQKENI come from the germline V gene. After removal of 4 bases from V and 8 bases from J, the junction contained 0 bases not matched to a gene. CDR3 residues: CASSRDREKLFF. The CDR3 nucleotides are TGTGCCAGCTCACGGGACAGGGAAAAACTGTTTTTT.